This T cell receptor (beta chain) was sequenced during a study of identical twins. This CDR3 contains 13 residues. Trimming removed 5 bases at V and 0 bases at J, with 11 bases between. The germline V gene encodes CDR1 DFQATT and CDR2 SNEGSKA (reference sequence). TCRdb independently ran MiXCR on the 5' RACE reads; one entry per CDR3 protein. The table has hundreds of thousands of distinct CDR3 sequences, 18% seen once. These data are also associated with another study on T cells expressing NK-cell markers.

The sequence was obtained from a woman aged 18-30 years in good health. Sequencing input: PBMCs. This rearrangement joins TRBV20-1 to TRBJ2-7, with no clear D. CDR3 region: CSASGRHSYEQYF. The DNA of the CDR3 is TGCAGTGCTTCTGGCAGACACTCCTACGAGCAGTACTTC.